This T cell receptor (beta chain) was captured in a study of beta chain features in type 1 diabetes. Study in general: Sorted cells from all samples, numbering roughly 100,000,000, were examined. Study-level points and caveats: A closer apparent resemblance between naive, central memory and Treg TCRB repertoires was seen in patients than in healthy donors. Insertions at VDJ junctions were less frequent in type 1 diabetes patients. These patients also deleted more nucleotides at the same junctions.

The germline V gene encodes CDR1 MNHNY and CDR2 SVGAGI (reference sequence). This CDR3 is 14 amino acids long. The ends lost 6 bases at V and 4 bases at J; junction bases unmatched: 3. The investigators reverse transcribed all of the isolated RNA, so they sequenced expressed TCRB transcripts. An average of around 3.4 million reads was obtained for naive, central memory and regulatory T cell samples. The repertoire was sequenced with immunoSEQ multiplex PCR; TCRdb's copy has only in-frame clones and lacks some. The sample has 300,000 or so clones, 6.5% to 10% seen once. This clone has a count of ten or more. Its specificity is not known.

The receptor was derived from a woman aged 18-29 years in good health. The sequenced sample was central memory CD4+ T cells from blood. The rearrangement uses TRBV6-6 and TRBJ2-3; 11 nucleotides align to TRBD2. In DNA form, the CDR3 reads TGTGCCAGCAGAGGGACTAGCGGACCAGATACGCAGTATTTT. As protein: CASRGTSGPDTQYF.